The 27 T cell receptor beta chains given below trace back to one sample, sequenced in a study of T cell responses to AZD1222 COVID-19 vaccine. Some clones are missing from TCRdb's copy, which holds only in-frame ones; the method was immunoSEQ multiplex PCR. The sample shows 130,000 or so clones, about 92% of them seen only once. The sample in question was peripheral blood, obtained on day 0 of MenACWY control vaccination. The receptors derive from an adult in good health.

The rearrangement uses TRBV28 and TRBJ1-4; no definite D call. The CDR3 extends over 14 amino acids. Germline V CDR1 and CDR2: MDHEN, SYDVKM. V lost 7 bases and J 6 bases, leaving 15 bases between the germline ends. In DNA, the CDR3 is TGTGCCAGCAACGCAGTCCGGGCCTATGAAAAACTGTTTTTT. Its protein is CASNAVRAYEKLFF.

The genes are TRBV7-2 and TRBJ1-5; D not certain. Trimming stripped 1 base from V and 5 bases from J, with 3 bases between. The CDR3 length is 12 residues. Germline values: CDR1 SGHTA, CDR2 FQGNSA. The CDR3: CASSLDYQPQHF. The DNA for the CDR3 is TGTGCCAGCAGCTTAGATTATCAGCCCCAGCATTTT.

The chain has TRBV6-5 and TRBJ2-6; no clear D gene. The CDR3 contains 14 residues. V was clipped by 2 bases and J by 0 bases, with 2 bases between them. Germline V gene sequence: CDR1 MNHEY, CDR2 SVGAGI. The CDR3 nucleotides are TGTGCCAGCAGTTACCGCTCTGGGGCCAACGTCCTGACTTTC. Its protein product is CASSYRSGANVLTF.

V usage is TRBV5-1 and J usage is TRBJ2-2; TRBD1 agrees at 7 bases. Per germline, CDR1 SGHRS and CDR2 YFSETQ. This CDR3 region has 15 residues. The junction had 3 bases not matched to a gene; V was cut back by 4 bases and J by 0 bases. The CDR3 DNA reads as TGCGCCAGCAGCCGGACAGGCTCGAACACCGGGGAGCTGTTTTTT. Translation gives CASSRTGSNTGELFF.

CDR3 nucleotides: TGTGCCAGCAGTGAGGTGGGACAATCGGGCGAGCAGTACTTC. As protein: CASSEVGQSGEQYF. This rearrangement joins TRBV6-1 to TRBJ2-7, with D possibly TRBD1 on 6 matching bases. Germline CDR1 and CDR2: MNHNS and SASEGT. The ends were cut back, 3 bases at V and 6 bases at J, with 15 bases in the middle. CDR3 length: 14 amino acids.

This sequence joins TRBV3-1 (or the pseudogene TRBV3-2) and TRBJ2-1; 8 positions agree with TRBD1. This CDR3 has 15 amino acids. The ends lost 2 bases at V and 7 bases at J; junction bases unmatched: 7. Germline V gene data show CDR1 as LGHDT and CDR2 as YNNKEL (reference sequence). CDR3 sequence (DNA): TGTGCCAGCAGCCAAAGGGCAGGGGGCGTAAATGAGCAGTTCTTC. It codes for CASSQRAGGVNEQFF.

The genes are TRBV24-1 and TRBJ2-1; 8 bases align to TRBD2. V lost 4 bases, J lost 6 bases, and 10 bases stayed unmatched. Germline-derived CDR1 and CDR2 are KGHDR and SFDVKD. The length of the CDR3 is 16 residues. The CDR3 here is CATSDPGLAGGNEQFF. The CDR3 DNA sequence: TGTGCCACCAGTGACCCCGGACTAGCAGGTGGCAATGAGCAGTTCTTC.

About this clone: Other DNA variants within this sample encode the same CDR3. This chain uses TRBV6-5 with TRBJ2-5, with TRBD2 matching over 13 bases. CDR3 length: 15 residues. The V gene's germline CDR1 is MNHEY and CDR2 SVGAGI. V was pared by 5 bases and J by 1 base, with 1 base of the junction left unmatched. The CDR3 region has the DNA TGTGCCAGCAGTAGACTAGCGGGGGGCCAAGAGACCCAGTACTTC. Translated, it gives CASSRLAGGQETQYF.

The chain has TRBV6-1 and TRBJ2-5, with 7 positions matching TRBD1. J lost 4 bases, V lost 3 bases, and 8 bases had no gene match. From germline, CDR1 is MNHNS and CDR2 SASEGT. The CDR3 sequence is 15 residues long. CDR3 sequence reads: CASSESQGIGETQYF. The CDR3 DNA reads as TGTGCCAGCAGTGAGTCACAGGGGATTGGAGAGACCCAGTACTTC.

This clone was seen a single time. In DNA, the CDR3 is TGTGCCAGCAGCCGTGGGGGTCGTGAAAAACTGTTTTTT. Protein sequence: CASSRGGREKLFF. The chain has TRBV7-8 and TRBJ1-4; perhaps TRBD1 as D (5 bases). This CDR3 contains 13 residues. V lost 5 bases, J lost 7 bases, and 11 bases lay in between. Germline V gives CDR1 SGHVS, CDR2 FQNEAQ.

The chain has TRBV3-1 (or the pseudogene TRBV3-2) and TRBJ2-3, with 11 bases aligning to TRBD2. V shed 1 base, J shed 3 bases, and the junction held 3 bases outside the gene matches. This CDR3 spans 16 amino acids. The germline gives CDR1 LGHDT, CDR2 YNNKEL (reference sequence). Here the CDR3 DNA reads TGTGCCAGCAGCCAAGGAAGACTAGCGGGGACAGATACGCAGTATTTT. As protein: CASSQGRLAGTDTQYF.

This chain joins TRBV5-5 and TRBJ2-7; D gene ambiguous. The CDR3 loop spans 15 amino acids. The V gene lost 4 bases and the J gene lost 3 bases, with 17 bases spanning the gap. Germline V gene lookup returns CDR1 SGHKS and CDR2 YYEKEE (reference sequence). In DNA form, the CDR3 reads TGTGCCAGCAGCATAAAAGAGGACGGATTCTACGAGCAGTACTTC. Protein product: CASSIKEDGFYEQYF.

The chain combines TRBV6-5 with TRBJ1-1; no clear D. The germline V and J ends were trimmed by 4 bases and 5 bases, with 14 bases remaining between them. Germline V lookup: CDR1 MNHEY, CDR2 SVGAGI. This CDR3 has 14 amino acids. CDR3: CASSSRTSRTEAFF. The CDR3 bases are TGTGCCAGCAGTTCCAGAACCTCGCGGACTGAAGCTTTCTTT.

In regard to this clone: The identical CDR3 is also encoded by other nucleotide sequences in the sample. CDR3 in amino acids: CASSLAGNTEAFF. DNA of the CDR3: TGTGCCAGCAGTTTAGCTGGGAACACTGAAGCTTTCTTT. The rearrangement joins TRBV12-3 or TRBV12-4 to TRBJ1-1, with no clear D. The CDR3 is 13 amino acids. Trimming pared 0 bases from V and 1 base from J, leaving 3 bases between.

This chain connects TRBV24-1 to TRBJ1-5; no reliable D call. V was shortened by 4 bases and J by 4 bases, with 10 bases between the two germline ends. This CDR3 region has 14 residues. The germline gives CDR1 KGHDR, CDR2 SFDVKD. CDR3: CATSDLGTNQPQHF. The CDR3 DNA sequence: TGTGCCACCAGTGACCTCGGTACGAATCAGCCCCAGCATTTT.

CDR3 sequence (DNA): TGTGCCAGCAGTTACTGGAGGGCGAACACTGAAGCTTTCTTT. Translating it yields CASSYWRANTEAFF. V and J are TRBV6-5 and TRBJ1-1; no definite D call. Per the germline V gene, CDR1 is MNHEY and CDR2 is SVGAGI. CDR3 size: 14 residues. V was shortened by 1 base and J by 1 base, with 7 bases between the two germline ends.

On this clone: Other nucleotide sequences in the sample specify the same CDR3. The chain recombines TRBV28 with TRBJ2-7; maybe TRBD1 (6 bases). The CDR3 runs 15 residues. Trimming shortened V by 3 bases and J by 2 bases, and 14 bases separated the two germline ends. Germline V gene lookup returns CDR1 MDHEN and CDR2 SYDVKM. CDR3 residues: CASSLGATGPYEQYF. DNA of the CDR3: TGTGCCAGCAGTTTGGGGGCCACAGGTCCCTACGAGCAGTACTTC. Supplemented by reference TRBV28 and TRBJ2-7, the full variable domain reads DVKVTQSSRYLVKRTGEKVFLECVQDMDHENMFWYRQDPGLGLRLIYFSYDVKMKEKGDIPEGYSVSREKKERFSLILESASTNQTSMYLCASSLGATGPYEQYFGPGTRLTVT.

The J gene is TRBJ1-3, the V gene TRBV6-5; D gene ambiguous. Germline V gene lookup returns CDR1 MNHEY and CDR2 SVGAGI. V was trimmed by 5 bases and J by 0 bases, leaving 11 bases between them. The CDR3 consists of 15 residues. The CDR3 here is CASSLDGNSGNTIYF. In DNA form, the CDR3 reads TGTGCCAGCAGTCTCGACGGGAACTCTGGAAACACCATATATTTT.

The chain carries TRBV6-5 and TRBJ1-1; D perhaps matches TRBD1 (5 bases). Between the trimmed V and J ends, which lost 8 bases and 1 base, there was a span of 11 bases. This CDR3 contains 13 residues. Per germline, CDR1 MNHEY and CDR2 SVGAGI. CDR3 coding DNA: TGTGCCAGCCTGGGGGAGGAGAACACTGAAGCTTTCTTT. Translating gives CASLGEENTEAFF.

With respect to this clone: This sample includes further DNA sequences coding for the same CDR3. The chain is built from TRBV15 and TRBJ2-7; 8 nucleotides match TRBD1. CDR3 length equals 14 residues. Germline-derived CDR1 and CDR2 are LNHNV and YYDKDF (reference sequence). V shed 0 bases, J shed 4 bases, and the junction held 2 bases outside the gene matches. This CDR3 reads CATSRDRGPYEQYF. As DNA, the CDR3 is TGTGCCACCAGCAGAGACAGGGGGCCATACGAGCAGTACTTC.

J is TRBJ1-2 and V is TRBV19; TRBD1 is a possible D gene (5 bases). V lost 4 bases, J lost 4 bases, and 13 bases lay in between. This CDR3 has 14 amino acids. CDR1 is LNHDA, CDR2 SQIVND, per germline (reference sequence). The CDR3 here is CASSRDRDLYGYTF. The CDR3 DNA follows: TGTGCCAGTAGTAGAGACCGGGACCTCTATGGCTACACCTTC.

This clone occurred a few times. This rearrangement joins TRBV16 to TRBJ1-1; the D gene is possibly TRBD1 (5 bases). Between the trimmed V and J ends, which lost 4 bases and 3 bases, there was a span of 9 bases. CDR1 and CDR2 from the germline V gene are KGHSY and FQNENV. The CDR3 contains 13 residues. CDR3 sequence (DNA): TGTGCCAGCAGCCTGGACACTTACACTGAAGCTTTCTTT. Its translation: CASSLDTYTEAFF. Full variable domain (remainder filled in from reference TRBV16 and TRBJ1-1): GEEVAQTPKHLVRGEGQKAKLYCAPIKGHSYVFWYQQVLKNEFKFLISFQNENVFDETGMPKERFSAKCLPNSPCSLEIQATKLEDSAVYFCASSLDTYTEAFFGQGTRLTVV.

The rearrangement uses TRBV29-1 and TRBJ1-1; the match to TRBD1 covers 7 bases. With V trimmed by 5 bases and J by 5 bases, 14 bases remained unmatched. CDR1 and CDR2 from the germline V gene are SQVTM and ANQGSEA. The CDR3 covers 15 residues. The CDR3 region has the DNA TGCAGCGTTAACCAATTACAGGGGAAATTGACTGAAGCTTTCTTT. Protein: CSVNQLQGKLTEAFF.

The V and J genes are TRBV7-2 and TRBJ2-1, with 12 nucleotides matching TRBD2. Per germline, CDR1 SGHTA and CDR2 FQGNSA. This CDR3 is 18 amino acids long. Trimming at V came to 5 bases and at J to 8 bases, leaving 16 bases not matched to a gene. The CDR3 sequence: CASSPRGASSGGGDEQFF. The DNA of the CDR3 is TGTGCCAGCAGCCCTAGAGGGGCCTCTAGCGGGGGGGGCGATGAGCAGTTCTTC.

The V call is TRBV4-3, the J call TRBJ2-2; TRBD1 might be the D (6 bases). CDR3 size: 13 residues. Germline CDR1 LGHNA, CDR2 YSLEER. The V gene lost 3 bases and the J gene lost 5 bases, with 7 bases spanning the gap. CDR3 bases: TGCGCCAGCAGCCAGCAGGGGACCGGGGAGCTGTTTTTT. Protein product: CASSQQGTGELFF.

The chain is built from TRBV7-2 and TRBJ2-3; D is unclear. CDR1 SGHTA and CDR2 FQGNSA come from the germline V gene. This CDR3 is built from 15 residues. Trimming removed 1 base at V and 6 bases at J, with 14 bases between. Here the CDR3 DNA reads TGTGCCAGCAGCTTAGGAGGTCGGGCCTATGATACGCAGTATTTT. Encoded protein: CASSLGGRAYDTQYF.

The chain employs TRBV2 and TRBJ2-1, with 7 nucleotides matching TRBD2. Germline V gene data show CDR1 as SNHLY and CDR2 as FYNNEI. The CDR3 consists of 15 residues. V gave up 7 bases and J gave up 6 bases; unmatched junction bases: 12. The CDR3 protein is CASNLGGTKSNEQFF. In DNA, the CDR3 is TGTGCCAGCAACCTTGGGGGGACTAAAAGCAATGAGCAGTTCTTC.